These T cell receptor beta chains were read from a single sample in a study of T cell clonotyping in hematopoietic cell transplantation. Libraries were prepared by immunoSEQ multiplex PCR; TCRdb keeps only in-frame clonotypes and omits some of them. Among 6,000 to 9,500 clones, approximately 92% were seen once, and the ten largest hold less than 4.5%. Sample: PBMCs, taken 180 days after allogeneic stem cell transplant. Receptors were obtained from a female patient aged 50-59 years who had an allogeneic stem cell transplant from an unrelated donor, so the T cells may come from the graft donor. Some clones in this sample may be carry-over from other donors' samples. The CDR3 runs from the conserved cysteine through the conserved F or W. Fields, in order: V gene, CDR3 protein.

V: TRBV2; CDR3: CASKVPDQETQYF
V: TRBV7-2; CDR3: CASALVLTEAFF
V: TRBV7-2; CDR3: CASSLAGPRKDQYF
V: TRBV13; CDR3: CASSSDRPYGYTF
V: TRBV6-5; CDR3: CASSSPLRGSTDTQYF
V: TRBV30; CDR3: CAWSWGGEQYF
V: TRBV5-1; CDR3: CASSPLTGQGSQPQHF
V: TRBV28; CDR3: CASSPPTGPYNEQFF
V: TRBV6-6; CDR3: CASTVEDSPLHF
V: TRBV27; CDR3: CASSFPPGQARERTEAFF
V: TRBV2; CDR3: CASKEQSSGNTIYF
V: TRBV6-5; CDR3: CASSKGRRGDTQYF
V: TRBV7-2; CDR3: CASSLEIATGSLWGQYF
V: TRBV6-1; CDR3: CASSERDQGGETQYF
V: TRBV6-5; CDR3: CASSYSGTSGFYEQYF
V: TRBV7-2; CDR3: CASSLQLQEGSTQYF
V: TRBV7-2; CDR3: CASSLGAAGRNQPQHF
V: TRBV2; CDR3: CASSENGRGQPQHF
V: TRBV10-2; CDR3: CASSERAGELFF
V: TRBV25-1; CDR3: CASSQLWGRAEAFF
V: TRBV6-5; CDR3: CASSYWTNTEAFF
V: TRBV28; CDR3: CASRWGDQTQYF
V: TRBV2; CDR3: CASKVGSGGGSGELFF
V: TRBV7-8; CDR3: CASSPTGTSGITDTQYF
V: TRBV28; CDR3: CAISGTNEKLFF
V: TRBV10-3; CDR3: CAISEAIGNQPQHF
V: TRBV4-1; CDR3: CASSRHKRENTEAFF
V: TRBV29-1; CDR3: CSVTGGAGQETQYF